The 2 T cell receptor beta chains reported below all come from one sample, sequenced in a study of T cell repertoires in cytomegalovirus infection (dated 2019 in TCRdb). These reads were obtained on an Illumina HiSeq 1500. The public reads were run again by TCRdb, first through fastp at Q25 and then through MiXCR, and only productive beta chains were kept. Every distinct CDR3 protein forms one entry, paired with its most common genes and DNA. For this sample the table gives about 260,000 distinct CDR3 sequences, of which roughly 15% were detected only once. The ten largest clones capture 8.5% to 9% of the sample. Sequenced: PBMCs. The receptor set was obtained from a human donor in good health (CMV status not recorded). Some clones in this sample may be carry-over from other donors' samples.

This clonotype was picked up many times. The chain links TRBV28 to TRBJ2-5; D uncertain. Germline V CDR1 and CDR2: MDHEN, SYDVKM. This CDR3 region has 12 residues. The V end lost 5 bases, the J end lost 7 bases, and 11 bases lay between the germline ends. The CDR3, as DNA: TGTGCCAGCAGTCAGGTATCCAGGACCCAGTACTTC. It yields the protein CASSQVSRTQYF.

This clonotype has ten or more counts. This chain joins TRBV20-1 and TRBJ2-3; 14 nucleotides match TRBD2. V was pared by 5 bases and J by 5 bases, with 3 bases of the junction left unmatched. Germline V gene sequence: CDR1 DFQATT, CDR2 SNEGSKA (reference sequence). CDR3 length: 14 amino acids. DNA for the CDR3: TGCAGTGCTCCCGGGACTAGCGGGAGAGATACGCAGTATTTT. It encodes CSAPGTSGRDTQYF.